The rows below give T cell receptor beta chains drawn from one sample of a study of neurological immune-mediated disorders. TCRdb recomputed calls from the 5' RACE reads with MiXCR, one row per CDR3 protein. The sample consists of about 66,000 distinct CDR3 sequences, roughly 9.7% of them appearing once. Sequenced input: PBMCs. The receptors here all came from a man in his thirties or forties in good health. The CDR3 runs from the conserved cysteine through the conserved F or W. The D gene is left open where the match is weak. Where a row states a size, it is once, few, many or the class of an expanded clone; other rows omit it.

d_gene,j_gene,v_gene,abundance,CDR3nt,CDR3aa
-,TRBJ1-1,TRBV7-2,many,TGTGCCAGCAGCCCTGGGGGGGGGCGGACTGAAGCTTTCTTT,CASSPGGGRTEAFF
-,TRBJ2-2,TRBV2,-,TGTGCCAGCAGTGGGGACGCCGGCTCGAACACCGGGGAGCTGTTTTTT,CASSGDAGSNTGELFF
TRBD2,TRBJ2-2,TRBV5-1,many,TGCGCCAGCAGCTTGGCATCTGGGACTAGCGGAAACACCGGGGAGCTGTTTTTT,CASSLASGTSGNTGELFF
-,TRBJ2-1,TRBV28,-,TGTACCAGCGAGGAACTAGCGCCCCGAGGGGGCTTCTGCAATGAGCACTTCTTC,CTSEELAPRGGFCNEHFF
-,TRBJ1-2,TRBV4-2,many,TGTGCCAGCAGCCAGGGGGAGATTTCCTATGGCTACACCTTC,CASSQGEISYGYTF
-,TRBJ1-1,TRBV5-1,many,TGCGCCAGCAGCTTGGGTGTTGTGGCGAACACTGAAGCTTTCTTT,CASSLGVVANTEAFF
TRBD2,TRBJ2-3,TRBV10-3,few,TGTGCCATCAGTGAGAAAACTAGCGGGACTAGCACAGATACGCAGTATTTT,CAISEKTSGTSTDTQYF
-,TRBJ2-2,TRBV15,many,TGTGCCACCAGCAGAGAAGGCCTCGGATCGGGGGAGCTGTTTTTT,CATSREGLGSGELFF
-,TRBJ2-1,TRBV24-1,many,TGTGCCACCAGTGACCGCCAGGCGACCGGGAACTACAATGAGCAGTTCTTC,CATSDRQATGNYNEQFF
TRBD1,TRBJ2-3,TRBV28,many,TGTGCCAGCAGTTTTCCCCGTACAGGGGCCACAGATACGCAGTATTTT,CASSFPRTGATDTQYF
-,TRBJ1-1,TRBV5-1,many,TGCGCCAGCAGCTTGGACACGAACACTGAAGCTTTCTTT,CASSLDTNTEAFF
TRBD2,TRBJ2-2,TRBV19,few,TGTGCCAGTAGCCTAGCGGGAGTAAGGAACACCGGGGAGCTGTTTTTT,CASSLAGVRNTGELFF
TRBD2,TRBJ2-7,TRBV3-1,many,TGTGCCAGCAGCTATGGGACTAGCGGGAGGAACGAGCAGTACTTC,CASSYGTSGRNEQYF
-,TRBJ2-7,TRBV5-5,many,TGTGCCAGCAGCTTCCTAGCGAGCACGATAGGCGAGCAGTACTTC,CASSFLASTIGEQYF
TRBD2,TRBJ2-1,TRBV6-1,few,TGTGCCAGCAGTGAACCGCCGGGGGGCGGGAGGTCTATTGAGCAGTTCTTC,CASSEPPGGGRSIEQFF
-,TRBJ2-5,TRBV29-1,-,TGCAGCGTTGGAGAGGACACGTACCAAGAGACCCTGTACTTC,CSVGEDTYQETLYF
-,TRBJ2-1,TRBV3-1,many,TGTGCCAGCAGCCAAGGCAATGAGCAGTTCTTC,CASSQGNEQFF
-,TRBJ2-2,TRBV9,many,TGTGCCAGCAGCGCCGACAAAACGATTTATAGCGAAGCTTACACCGGGGAGCTGTTTTTT,CASSADKTIYSEAYTGELFF
TRBD1,TRBJ2-2,TRBV11-1,few,TGTGCCAGCAGCCCCCTTAGGGACAGCTCGAACACCGGGGAGCTGTTTTTT,CASSPLRDSSNTGELFF
-,TRBJ2-3,TRBV20-1,many,TGCAGTGCCCCTCCGTCTAGCGCGATGAGGTCAGATACGCAGTATTTT,CSAPPSSAMRSDTQYF
-,TRBJ2-1,TRBV7-9,many,TGTGCCAGCAGCTTTACTAGCAGCTACAATGAGCAGTTCTTC,CASSFTSSYNEQFF
TRBD2,TRBJ2-1,TRBV29-1,many,TGCAGCGCTGGAACGTCGCGGGGTAGCGGGAGTACAAATGAGCAGTTCTTC,CSAGTSRGSGSTNEQFF
TRBD1,TRBJ1-2,TRBV27,few,TGTGCCAGCAGCGGCTTGGAGACAGGGGCCGATGGCTACACCTTC,CASSGLETGADGYTF
-,TRBJ2-7,TRBV6-1,-,TGTGCCAGCAATGCGGGAGACCGGGGGGCCGAGCAGTACTTC,CASNAGDRGAEQYF
-,TRBJ1-1,TRBV5-1,many,TGCGCCAGCAGCTTGGATCTGAACACTGAAGCTTTCTTT,CASSLDLNTEAFF
-,TRBJ1-5,TRBV20-1,many,TGCAGTGCTGAAACACACAGGGACAATCAGCCCCAGCATTTT,CSAETHRDNQPQHF
TRBD2,TRBJ2-2,TRBV7-9,many,TGTGCCAGCAGCGTCCAGTTTACTAGCGACAACACCGGGGAGCTGTTTTTT,CASSVQFTSDNTGELFF
TRBD2,TRBJ2-3,TRBV29-1,many,TGCAGCGTTGAAGATGGGGAGGGAAGGAGAACAGATACGCAGTATTTT,CSVEDGEGRRTDTQYF
-,TRBJ2-5,TRBV5-1,many,TGCGCCAGCAGCTTAGCGGGACACTCTAAGGGGGAGACCCAGTACTTC,CASSLAGHSKGETQYF
-,TRBJ2-7,TRBV6-6,-,TGTGCCAGCAGTTACGTCGGGCGGTACGAGCAGTACTTC,CASSYVGRYEQYF
-,TRBJ1-2,TRBV7-2,many,TGTGCCAGCAGCGCGGTCGGGGGTGGCGCCTATGGCTACACCTTC,CASSAVGGGAYGYTF
TRBD2,TRBJ2-3,TRBV27,many,TGTGCCAGCAGTTACGTAGCGGGAGGGGCAGATACGCAGTATTTT,CASSYVAGGADTQYF
-,TRBJ1-5,TRBV28,many,TGTGCCAGCAGGGAGAGACAGGCCAAAGCCAATCAGCCCCAGCATTTT,CASRERQAKANQPQHF
-,TRBJ2-7,TRBV12-3/TRBV12-4,-,TGTGCCAGCAGTTTAAACAGCGTGGTCTCCTACGAGCAGTACTTC,CASSLNSVVSYEQYF
-,TRBJ2-5,TRBV20-1,many,TGCAGTGCTTGGGACACCCAAGAGACCCAGTACTTC,CSAWDTQETQYF
TRBD1,TRBJ2-1,TRBV7-9,many,TGTGCCAGCAGCTTAATCTTCCAGGGGGCGGGTGAGCAGTTCTTC,CASSLIFQGAGEQFF
-,TRBJ2-1,TRBV5-5,many,TGTGCCAGCAGCTTTGGACCGCCAGGCTACAATGAGCAGTTCTTC,CASSFGPPGYNEQFF
TRBD1,TRBJ1-4,TRBV5-1,many,TGCGCCAGCAGCCCCAGGGGGGCCGCCCCTAATGAAAAACTGTTTTTT,CASSPRGAAPNEKLFF
-,TRBJ1-1,TRBV7-8,many,TGTGCCAGCACAAGCGGTTCAGGGAGGGCCCCGAACACTGAAGCTTTCTTT,CASTSGSGRAPNTEAFF
TRBD2,TRBJ2-7,TRBV5-1,many,TGCGCCAGCAGCCAAAGCGGGACCTCCTACGAGCAGTACTTC,CASSQSGTSYEQYF
-,TRBJ1-6,TRBV13,many,TGTGCCAGCAGCGACGATACTAATTCACCCCTCCACTTT,CASSDDTNSPLHF
-,TRBJ2-7,TRBV5-1,-,TGCGCCAGCCTTTGGGTGTCTAGGAGCTCCTACGAGCAGTACTTC,CASLWVSRSSYEQYF
-,TRBJ2-3,TRBV27,many,TGTGCCAGCAGGCCCGAAGGGGCTAGCGCGACAGATACGCAGTATTTT,CASRPEGASATDTQYF
TRBD1,TRBJ1-6,TRBV4-3,many,TGCGCCAGCAGCCGTCTCGGGACAGGGGGTTCACCCCTCCACTTT,CASSRLGTGGSPLHF
-,TRBJ1-5,TRBV5-1,many,TGCGCCAGCAGCTTGGAGGCAGGGAATAATCAGCCCCAGCATTTT,CASSLEAGNNQPQHF
-,TRBJ2-1,TRBV28,many,TGTGCCAGCCGGGGACCCTACAATGAGCAGTTCTTC,CASRGPYNEQFF
TRBD2,TRBJ2-3,TRBV7-9,many,TGTGCCAGCAGCTTGAGCGGAGCGGGAACAGATACGCAGTATTTT,CASSLSGAGTDTQYF